Following are 23 T cell receptor beta chains from one sample sequenced in a study of regulatory T cells in long-lasting Graves disease. Time point: persistent/refractory GD, antithyroid drugs over 5 years with positive TRAb. Isolated PBMC RNA provided the starting material for the TCR library. In building TCR beta libraries, iRepertoire HTBI primers were used together with Arm-PCR of CDR3 regions. MiXCR, applied by TCRdb to the multiplex PCR reads, yields one record per CDR3 protein. The sample has around 400,000 distinct CDR3 sequences, roughly 25% seen once. The sample was peripheral blood mononuclear cells (PBMCs), taken when the disease was refractory, from a patient treated with antithyroid drugs. The receptors originated from a woman between 35 and 50 years old with Graves disease.

This clonotype occurred many times. This could be a read error, since a much larger clone is one nucleotide away. The chain has TRBV7-2 and TRBJ1-1, with D maybe TRBD1 (6 bases). The CDR3 is made up of 14 amino acids. Per the germline V gene, CDR1 is SGHTA and CDR2 is FQGNSA. Trimming pared 2 bases from V and 0 bases from J, leaving 7 bases between. The CDR3 sequence is CASSLTGLNTEAFF. The DNA of the CDR3 is TGTGCCAGCAGCTTAACAGGGTTGAACACTGAAGCTTTCTTT.

About this clonotype: The likely explanation is a read error, given a far larger clone one base away. The J gene is TRBJ2-5, the V gene TRBV28, with 9 bases lining up with TRBD2. The end of the DNA is better explained by TRBJ2-7, so the J call may be wrong. Per germline, CDR1 MDHEN and CDR2 SYDVKM. CDR3 length: 15 amino acids. The CDR3 spells CASGDTGTSFHEQYF. In DNA, the CDR3 is TGTGCCAGCGGAGACACCGGGACTAGCTTCCACGAGCAGTACTTC.

This clonotype was observed a few times. This sequence joins TRBV5-1 and TRBJ1-5; a weak D match, TRBD1 (6 bases). The CDR3 is 20 residues long. Trimming removed 5 bases at V and 0 bases at J, with 27 bases between. Germline CDR1 is SGHRS and CDR2 is YFSETQ. The CDR3 DNA reads TGCGCCAGCAGTACAGACAGGCCTACCCGATTCCTCTATAGCAATCAGCCCCAGCATTTT. Amino acids: CASSTDRPTRFLYSNQPQHF.

This clonotype was observed many times. The V call is TRBV28, the J call TRBJ1-1; D is perhaps TRBD1 (5 bases). Trimming stripped 1 base from V and 11 bases from J, with 14 bases between. This CDR3 region has 13 residues. Germline loops: CDR1 MDHEN, CDR2 SYDVKM. CDR3 amino acids: CASSLSDTGGAFF. The CDR3 DNA sequence: TGTGCCAGCAGTTTATCGGACACCGGGGGGGCTTTCTTT. Using reference TRBV28 and TRBJ1-1 for the parts outside the CDR3, the full variable domain is DVKVTQSSRYLVKRTGEKVFLECVQDMDHENMFWYRQDPGLGLRLIYFSYDVKMKEKGDIPEGYSVSREKKERFSLILESASTNQTSMYLCASSLSDTGGAFFGQGTRLTVV.

This clonotype was counted many times. The gene calls are TRBV28 and TRBJ1-4, with unresolved D. The CDR3 consists of 15 residues. V lost 3 bases to trimming and J lost 7 bases, with 15 bases between them. CDR1 and CDR2 from the germline V gene are MDHEN and SYDVKM. The CDR3: CASSLKARSGEKLFF. The CDR3 DNA reads TGTGCCAGCAGTTTGAAGGCCAGGAGCGGTGAAAAACTGTTTTTT.

This clonotype was seen a handful of times. This may be a read error, as it is one base from a much larger clone. This chain joins TRBV6-1 and TRBJ1-6, with D unclear. Trimming pared 3 bases from V and 4 bases from J, leaving 4 bases between. CDR1 MNHNS and CDR2 SASEGT come from the germline V gene. This CDR3 has 13 amino acids. The DNA for the CDR3 is TGTGCCAGCAGTGAGAAGTATAATTCACCCCTCCACTTT. It encodes CASSEKYNSPLHF.

The chain couples TRBV7-2 to TRBJ2-1; weak D call: TRBD2 (6 bases). The CDR3 spans 17 residues. Germline assignment: CDR1 SGHTA and CDR2 FQGNSA. Deletions cut 1 base from V and 10 bases from J, with 23 bases between. The CDR3 region is CASSLGRDWRGSGEQFF. CDR3 nucleotide sequence: TGTGCCAGCAGCTTAGGGCGGGACTGGCGGGGTAGTGGCGAGCAGTTCTTC.

This clonotype was seen only once. The V gene is TRBV19, the J gene TRBJ1-6; 11 bases fit TRBD1. With V trimmed by 3 bases and J by 10 bases, 5 bases remained unmatched. Germline-derived CDR1 and CDR2 are LNHDA and SQIVND (reference sequence). The CDR3 loop spans 15 amino acids. The CDR3 bases are TGTGCCAGTAGTATTGGACAGGGGGCTTACTCACCCCTCCACTTT. Protein sequence: CASSIGQGAYSPLHF.

Details on this clonotype: Without the conserved terminal phenylalanine or tryptophan, this CDR3 likely stems from a read error. The chain recombines TRBV7-2 with TRBJ2-7; D is perhaps TRBD2 (5 bases). The CDR3 extends over 14 amino acids. Germline CDR1 and CDR2: SGHTA and FQGNSA. Trimming pared 5 bases from V and 3 bases from J, leaving 14 bases between. DNA for the CDR3: TGTGCCAGCAGCCTGCGGGCCTCTTTCTACGAGCAGTACTCC. It encodes CASSLRASFYEQYS.

In its sample, this clonotype was seen many times. V and J are TRBV28 and TRBJ1-3; no reliable D call. The CDR3 runs to 14 residues. The V end lost 3 bases, the J end lost 4 bases, and 10 bases lay between the germline ends. Germline CDR1 MDHEN, CDR2 SYDVKM. CDR3 in DNA: TGTGCCAGCAGTTTTGTGGGTTTCGGAAACACCATATATTTT. The encoded protein is CASSFVGFGNTIYF.

The chain couples TRBV27 to TRBJ2-7; 7 positions match TRBD1. This CDR3 is built from 13 residues. The ends lost 6 bases at V and 4 bases at J; junction bases unmatched: 6. Per germline, CDR1 MNHEY and CDR2 SMNVEV (reference sequence). The CDR3 protein is CASRPLRGYEQYF. The CDR3 DNA reads as TGTGCCAGCAGACCGCTCAGGGGGTACGAGCAGTACTTC.

This sequence joins TRBV5-6 and TRBJ2-5; 10 bases are a match to TRBD1. V gave up 4 bases and J gave up 5 bases; unmatched junction bases: 8. The CDR3 extends over 15 amino acids. Per germline, CDR1 SGHDT and CDR2 YYEEEE. The CDR3 nucleotides read TGTGCCAGCAGCGGTTGGACAGGGGGTCAGGAGACCCAGTACTTC. Amino acid sequence: CASSGWTGGQETQYF.

The chain's CDR3 is CASSLGGLGYSNQPQHF. The CDR3 DNA follows: TGTGCCAGCAGTTTAGGGGGTTTGGGTTATAGCAATCAGCCCCAGCATTTT. The chain joins TRBV27 to TRBJ1-5; TRBD1 might be the D (5 bases). This CDR3 region has 17 residues. Germline CDR1 is MNHEY and CDR2 is SMNVEV (reference sequence). The V end lost 2 bases, the J end lost 0 bases, and 14 bases lay between the germline ends.

This clonotype was counted only a few times. The chain combines TRBV4-1 with TRBJ2-7, with D maybe TRBD2 (6 bases). The CDR3 is 16 amino acids. V was clipped by 3 bases and J by 3 bases, with 18 bases between them. Germline CDR1 reads MGHRA; CDR2 reads YSYEKL. CDR3 sequence: CASSHGLIAVGYEQYF. The CDR3 DNA is TGCGCCAGCAGCCACGGTCTCATAGCGGTCGGCTACGAGCAGTACTTC.

The chain employs TRBV18 and TRBJ1-2, with a tentative D call TRBD1 (5 bases). The CDR3 consists of 12 residues. V was shortened by 6 bases and J by 6 bases, with 11 bases between the two germline ends. From germline, CDR1 is KGHSH and CDR2 LQKENI. The CDR3 nucleotides are TGTGCCAGCTCGACAGTCCAGGATGGCTACACCTTC. It is translated as CASSTVQDGYTF.

The table lists this clonotype with many counts. The rearrangement uses TRBV15 and TRBJ2-2; D is unclear. In germline, CDR1 is LNHNV, CDR2 YYDKDF (reference sequence). Trimming cost V 0 bases and J 5 bases, with 10 bases left between them. CDR3 length equals 15 residues. CDR3 DNA sequence: TGTGCCACCAGCAGAGATGCCGACCTTACCGGGGAGCTGTTTTTT. Translation: CATSRDADLTGELFF.

The rearrangement links TRBV28 to TRBJ2-7; D call uncertain. V was cut by 8 bases and J by 3 bases, with 26 bases left in between. The CDR3 spans 17 residues. Looked up from germline, CDR1 is MDHEN and CDR2 is SYDVKM. CDR3 amino acids: CASLRFNEFPLYYEQYF. The CDR3, as DNA: TGTGCCAGCTTACGTTTCAATGAGTTTCCCCTCTACTACGAGCAGTACTTC.

This clonotype has ten or more counts. The chain is built from TRBV2 and TRBJ1-5, with TRBD1 identical over 11 bases. Trimming took 0 bases from V and 9 from J; bases not matched to a gene: 13. This CDR3 spans 18 amino acids. CDR1 and CDR2 (germline): SNHLY, FYNNEI. The CDR3 region is CASSEAAPGQGAYLPQHF. The CDR3 DNA follows: TGTGCCAGCAGTGAAGCGGCCCCCGGACAGGGGGCCTACTTGCCCCAGCATTTT.

This clonotype was observed at least ten times. The chain links TRBV2 to TRBJ1-1; 7 positions agree with TRBD1. This CDR3 has 16 residues. The germline gives CDR1 SNHLY, CDR2 FYNNEI. Losses at the gene ends were 8 bases for V and 4 bases for J; bases not matched to a gene: 16. CDR3 coding DNA: TGTGCCAGCTGTAGGGGGCGCCCCGTCGGGGGCACTGAAGCTTTCTTT. Translated, it gives CASCRGRPVGGTEAFF.

This clonotype showed up many times. An end of the junction differs from the germline gene, which may be a read error. The J gene is TRBJ1-2, the V gene TRBV28, with D perhaps TRBD1 (6 bases). The germline CDR1 and CDR2 sequences are MDHEN and SYDVKM. This CDR3 comprises 13 residues. The CDR3 coding sequence is TGTGCCAGCAGCTTGAATTCTCCCCGGGGACACGACTTC. Its translation is CASSLNSPRGHDF.

This clonotype was seen a few times. This may be a read error, as it is one base from a much larger clone. This chain joins TRBV28 and TRBJ1-6; D might be TRBD1 (5 bases). Trimming stripped 7 bases from V and 11 bases from J, with 27 bases between. The CDR3 is made up of 17 amino acids. The germline V gene encodes CDR1 MDHEN and CDR2 SYDVKM. This CDR3 reads CASTSEMRRGRLTPLHF. DNA of the CDR3: TGTGCCAGCACGTCCGAAATGAGACGGGGACGATTGACACCCCTCCACTTT.

There are many counts of this clonotype. The J gene is TRBJ1-1, the V gene TRBV28, with 7 bases aligning to TRBD1. V was pared by 4 bases and J by 8 bases, with 13 bases of the junction left unmatched. The CDR3 has 15 residues. CDR1 and CDR2 (germline): MDHEN, SYDVKM. CDR3 sequence: CASSSDTTGSTEAFF. The CDR3 nucleotides are TGTGCCAGCAGTTCCGACACGACAGGGTCTACCGAAGCTTTCTTT.

This clonotype was seen only a few times. The chain links TRBV20-1 to TRBJ1-5, with 9 bases lining up with TRBD1. Per the germline V gene, CDR1 is DFQATT and CDR2 is SNEGSKA (reference sequence). The CDR3 sequence is 16 residues long. Trimming cost V 2 bases and J 3 bases; bases outside gene matches: 8. Written as DNA, the CDR3 is TGCAGTGCTAGAAAACTACAGGGGGCCGACAATCAGCCCCAGCATTTT. It encodes CSARKLQGADNQPQHF.